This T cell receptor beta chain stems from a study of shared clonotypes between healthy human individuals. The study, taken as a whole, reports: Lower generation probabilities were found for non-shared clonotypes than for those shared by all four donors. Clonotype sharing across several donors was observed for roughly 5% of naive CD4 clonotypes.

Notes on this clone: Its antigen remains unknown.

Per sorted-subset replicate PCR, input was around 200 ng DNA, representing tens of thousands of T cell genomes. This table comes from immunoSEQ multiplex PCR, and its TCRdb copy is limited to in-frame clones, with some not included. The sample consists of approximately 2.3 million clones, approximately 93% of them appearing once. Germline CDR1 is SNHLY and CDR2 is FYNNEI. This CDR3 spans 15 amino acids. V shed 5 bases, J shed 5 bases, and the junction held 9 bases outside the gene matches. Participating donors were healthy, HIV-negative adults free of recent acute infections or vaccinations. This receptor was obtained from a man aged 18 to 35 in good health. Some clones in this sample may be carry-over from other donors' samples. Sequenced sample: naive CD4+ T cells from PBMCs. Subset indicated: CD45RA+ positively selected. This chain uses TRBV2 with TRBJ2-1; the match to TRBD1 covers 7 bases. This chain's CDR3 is CASSQQTTGNNEQFF. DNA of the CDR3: TGTGCCAGCAGTCAACAAACGACAGGGAACAATGAGCAGTTCTTC.